What follows are 17 T cell receptor beta chains derived from one specimen sequenced in a study of blood T cells in healthy people across ages. A sample-barcoded 5' primer and a J-beta primer mix were used in a second PCR of about 7 to 12 cycles. MiXCR was run by TCRdb on the 5' RACE reads, yielding one entry per CDR3 protein. The sample consists of some 1.4 million distinct CDR3 sequences, 42% of them appearing once. Sequenced input: blood. These receptors came from a woman younger than 35 in good health.

This clonotype was counted a few times. The CDR3 DNA reads TGTGCCAGCAGCCACGGGACAGAACCCGAGCAGTACTTC. Translation: CASSHGTEPEQYF. The chain is built from TRBV13 and TRBJ2-7; 7 bases agree with TRBD1. There are 13 residues in the CDR3. V gave up 5 bases and J gave up 6 bases; unmatched junction bases: 7. Germline loops: CDR1 PRHDT, CDR2 FYEKMQ (reference sequence).

The chain joins TRBV27 to TRBJ1-6; 8 bases match TRBD1. The trim removed 3 bases at V and 7 bases at J, leaving 8 bases unmatched. In germline, CDR1 is MNHEY, CDR2 SMNVEV (reference sequence). The CDR3 has 16 amino acids. The CDR3 region is CASSFQGASQNSPLHF. DNA of the CDR3: TGTGCCAGCAGTTTCCAGGGGGCATCTCAAAATTCACCCCTCCACTTT.

The chain carries TRBV30 and TRBJ1-2; 8 nucleotides align to TRBD1. The CDR3 is 12 residues long. Germline CDR1 and CDR2: GTSNPN and SVGIG (reference sequence). Unmatched junction bases numbered 6, after V lost 7 bases and J lost 5 bases. In DNA, the CDR3 is TGTGCCTTGGACAGGGATGAGTATGGCTACACCTTC. Residues: CALDRDEYGYTF.

The rearrangement uses TRBV20-1 and TRBJ2-5; D gene ambiguous. Germline V gene sequence: CDR1 DFQATT, CDR2 SNEGSKA (reference sequence). V was shortened by 1 base and J by 0 bases, with 6 bases between the two germline ends. This CDR3 region has 13 residues. The CDR3 sequence is CSARGTYQETQYF. In DNA form, the CDR3 reads TGCAGTGCTAGAGGCACGTACCAAGAGACCCAGTACTTC.

The chain links TRBV2 to TRBJ1-2; 7 nucleotides agree with TRBD1. Germline assignment: CDR1 SNHLY and CDR2 FYNNEI. The length of the CDR3 is 15 residues. With V trimmed by 6 bases and J by 7 bases, 14 bases remained unmatched. The CDR3 is CASRSTGVLYGGYTF. The DNA for the CDR3 is TGTGCCAGCAGGTCAACAGGGGTCCTGTATGGTGGCTACACCTTC.

This clonotype was observed a handful of times. V and J are TRBV5-1 and TRBJ2-7; D is uncertain. This CDR3 has 15 amino acids. The germline V and J ends were trimmed by 6 bases and 0 bases, with 16 bases remaining between them. Germline CDR1 SGHRS, CDR2 YFSETQ. The CDR3 reads CASKIGEDGSYEQYF. DNA of the CDR3: TGCGCCAGCAAAATAGGAGAGGACGGCTCCTACGAGCAGTACTTC.

J is TRBJ1-6 and V is TRBV6-5; no firm D call. The CDR3 has 14 residues. V shed 2 bases and J shed 7 bases, with 9 bases lying between them. Germline CDR1 is MNHEY and CDR2 is SVGAGI. In DNA form, the CDR3 reads TGTGCCAGCAGTTACGCTCGAGGGAATTCACCCCTCCACTTT. It translates to CASSYARGNSPLHF.

This clonotype was counted a few times. The rearrangement links TRBV29-1 to TRBJ1-2, with D perhaps TRBD1 (5 bases). Trimming took 6 bases from V and 4 from J, leaving 12 bases between them. The CDR3 totals 12 residues. The germline V gene has CDR1 SQVTM and CDR2 ANQGSEA. Here the CDR3 reads CSVFGGVYGYTF. Written as DNA, the CDR3 is TGCAGCGTATTCGGGGGGGTCTATGGCTACACCTTC.

The chain joins TRBV5-5 to TRBJ2-5; perhaps TRBD1 as D (6 bases). The better agreement between TRBJ2-7 and the DNA end casts doubt on the J call. The CDR3 runs 14 residues. Germline-derived CDR1 and CDR2 are SGHKS and YYEKEE (reference sequence). The CDR3: CASLWGQGAGEQYF. DNA for the CDR3: TGTGCCAGCCTCTGGGGGCAGGGAGCAGGCGAGCAGTACTTC.

This clonotype was seen only once. CDR3 sequence reads: CASSLARDRAGETQYF. CDR3 in DNA: TGTGCCAGCAGCTTAGCCCGGGACAGGGCAGGGGAGACCCAGTACTTC. This chain links TRBV7-8 with TRBJ2-7, with 9 bases aligning to TRBD1. Gene TRBJ2-5 matches the end of the DNA better, so the J call may be wrong. The CDR3 contains 16 residues. Per germline, CDR1 SGHVS and CDR2 FQNEAQ.

The sample holds a few counts of this clonotype. V is TRBV7-9 and J is TRBJ1-5; D gene ambiguous. Trimming took 6 bases from V and 5 from J, leaving 14 bases between them. The CDR3 covers 14 residues. Germline loops: CDR1 SEHNR, CDR2 FQNEAQ (reference sequence). CDR3 DNA sequence: TGTGCCAGCAGTCCTGAGGAGGGTCATCAGCCCCAGCATTTT. Its translation is CASSPEEGHQPQHF.

This chain connects TRBV12-3 or TRBV12-4 to TRBJ2-5; TRBD1 matches at 7 bases. Germline trimming cut 10 bases from V and 5 bases from J; bases unmatched to any gene: 13. This CDR3 comprises 14 residues. The CDR3 sequence is CANLTSTGEETQYF. CDR3 bases: TGTGCCAACTTAACCTCTACAGGGGAGGAGACCCAGTACTTC.

The J gene is TRBJ2-6, the V gene TRBV27, with D perhaps given as TRBD1 or TRBD2 (5 bases each). V was pared by 3 bases and J by 3 bases, with 15 bases between. The CDR3 loop spans 17 amino acids. Germline loops: CDR1 MNHEY, CDR2 SMNVEV (reference sequence). CDR3: CASSFRGPPGGANVLTF. CDR3 DNA: TGTGCCAGCAGTTTTCGGGGCCCCCCGGGTGGGGCCAACGTCCTGACTTTC.

Comment on this clonotype: Its ends do not fully match the called genes, so a read error is possible. J is TRBJ2-3 and V is TRBV7-9; 8 bases are a match to TRBD2. Germline V lookup: CDR1 SEHNR, CDR2 FQNEAQ (reference sequence). The CDR3 sequence is 15 residues long. Written as DNA, the CDR3 is TGTGCCAGCAGCGCCTGGCGGGGGGTCACAGATACGCGGTATTTT. Its translation is CASSAWRGVTDTRYF.

A note on this clonotype: One end of the junction does not line up with germline, which may come from a read error. The chain joins TRBV27 to TRBJ1-6; tentatively, D is TRBD1 (6 bases). This CDR3 has 13 residues. The germline V gene encodes CDR1 MNHEY and CDR2 SMNVEV (reference sequence). CDR3: CACRGQGNSPLHF. In nucleotides, the CDR3 is TGTGCCTGCAGGGGCCAGGGTAATTCACCCCTCCACTTT.

Remarks on this clonotype: One end of the junction fails to match germline, which may point to a read error. The chain employs TRBV6-5 and TRBJ1-2, with TRBD1 matching over 9 bases. This CDR3 has 14 residues. Germline V lookup: CDR1 MNHEY, CDR2 SVGAGI. CDR3 in amino acids: CASSHSVTGGGYTF. CDR3 sequence (DNA): TGTGCCAGCAGTCACTCGGTGACAGGGGGAGGCTACACCTTC.

The rearrangement links TRBV20-1 to TRBJ2-1, with D perhaps TRBD2 (6 bases). Trimming shortened V by 3 bases and J by 2 bases, and 14 bases separated the two germline ends. This CDR3 has 15 amino acids. Germline-derived CDR1 and CDR2 are DFQATT and SNEGSKA (reference sequence). In DNA, the CDR3 is TGCAGTGCTAGGTTACCGGGGAGGACCTACAATGAGCAGTTCTTC. Protein sequence: CSARLPGRTYNEQFF.